This entry lists 14 T cell receptor beta chains sequenced from one sample in a study of blood T cells in healthy people across ages. Combining a sample-barcoded 5' primer with a J-beta primer mix, a second PCR ran for about 7 to 11 cycles. TCRdb passed the 5' RACE reads through MiXCR, listing each CDR3 protein once. Counted here are over 1,300,000 distinct CDR3 sequences, 55% to 75% occurring once; the ten biggest clones make up over 6.5%. Source material: blood. These receptors came from a man younger than 35 in good health.

This chain uses TRBV12-3 or TRBV12-4 with TRBJ2-1, with 8 positions matching TRBD2. V was pared by 6 bases and J by 8 bases, with 15 bases of the junction left unmatched. CDR3 length equals 16 residues. Written as DNA, the CDR3 is TGTGCCAGCAGGCCCGGGACTAGAGTACCTTTGGATGAGCAGTTCTTC. Translation gives CASRPGTRVPLDEQFF.

This clonotype was observed a handful of times. This chain joins TRBV20-1 and TRBJ2-7; possibly TRBD1 for D (6 bases). The CDR3 has 14 amino acids. The germline CDR1 and CDR2 sequences are DFQATT and SNEGSKA (reference sequence). Deletions cut 6 bases from V and 2 bases from J, with 17 bases between. The CDR3 region has the DNA TGCAGTGCGGACCCGGGACAACCACCCTACGAGCAGTACTTC. Amino acids: CSADPGQPPYEQYF.

V gene TRBV16 combines with J gene TRBJ2-5; unclear D gene. Germline V gene sequence: CDR1 KGHSY, CDR2 FQNENV. This CDR3 contains 11 residues. Trimming shortened V by 5 bases and J by 11 bases, and 12 bases separated the two germline ends. CDR3 DNA: TGTGCCAGCAGCTCTATAGATGAGCAGTACTTC. The encoded protein is CASSSIDEQYF.

The chain links TRBV12-3 or TRBV12-4 to TRBJ1-5; D might be TRBD1 (6 bases). V lost 4 bases to trimming and J lost 3 bases, with 13 bases between them. The CDR3 is 15 residues long. Here the CDR3 reads CASSSFGTNNQPQHF. CDR3 nucleotides: TGTGCCAGCAGTTCATTCGGGACAAACAATCAGCCCCAGCATTTT.

This clonotype appeared once. The V and J genes are TRBV5-4 and TRBJ1-4; D gene unclear. The CDR3 covers 17 residues. Germline V gene data show CDR1 as SGHNT and CDR2 as YYREEE (reference sequence). Between the trimmed V and J ends, which lost 0 bases and 10 bases, there was a span of 22 bases. For the CDR3, the DNA is TGTGCCAGCAGCTTGGAGCGGGGAGCACGGTCTTTGGCAAAACTGTTTTTT. This translates into CASSLERGARSLAKLFF.

The chain recombines TRBV10-3 with TRBJ2-6; 9 bases align to TRBD1. This CDR3 is built from 15 residues. Germline trimming cut 2 bases from V and 9 bases from J; bases unmatched to any gene: 5. The germline CDR1 and CDR2 sequences are ENHRY and SYGVKD. The CDR3 DNA reads TGTGCCATCAGTGAGGGTGACAGGGGGATCAACGTCCTGACTTTC. This codes for CAISEGDRGINVLTF.

This clonotype has only a few counts. The chain links TRBV29-1 to TRBJ2-2, with 10 bases identical to TRBD1. Germline CDR1 and CDR2: SQVTM and ANQGSEA. V trimming: 8 bases; J trimming: 7 bases; junction bases outside the gene matches: 13. This CDR3 comprises 15 residues. CDR3 sequence reads: CSLGPDRGHFGELFF. CDR3 nucleotide sequence: TGCAGCCTGGGCCCCGACAGGGGGCACTTCGGGGAGCTGTTTTTT.

The genes are TRBV2 and TRBJ1-2; maybe TRBD1 (5 bases). The CDR3 consists of 14 residues. CDR1 SNHLY and CDR2 FYNNEI come from the germline V gene. The V end lost 10 bases, the J end lost 5 bases, and 20 bases lay between the germline ends. The CDR3 DNA reads TGTGCCATCGAGGATGGGGGGGGAGAGTATGGCTACACCTTC. Its translation: CAIEDGGGEYGYTF.

The chain recombines TRBV7-6 with TRBJ1-4; 9 nucleotides match TRBD1. Per germline, CDR1 SGHVS and CDR2 FNYEAQ. The CDR3 runs 15 residues. J lost 8 bases, V lost 5 bases, and 9 bases had no gene match. The CDR3 loop is CASSPYGTGNEKLFF. The CDR3 nucleotides read TGTGCCAGCAGCCCTTACGGGACAGGGAACGAAAAACTGTTTTTT.

This clonotype was seen more than once but under ten times. The chain carries TRBV21-1 and TRBJ1-4; no check of the table's D call, TRBD1, against the DNA was made. TRBV21-1 is an annotated pseudogene. The CDR3 covers 16 residues. CDR3 region: CASSKVGGQGNEKLFF. CDR3 nucleotide sequence: TGTGCCAGCAGCAAAGTTGGTGGACAGGGGAATGAAAAACTGTTTTTT.

The rearrangement joins TRBV3-1 to TRBJ2-1; the match to TRBD2 covers 10 bases. The V segment lost 4 bases and the J segment 5 bases; nucleotides outside the gene matches: 14. The CDR3 has 18 amino acids. Germline-derived CDR1 and CDR2 are LGHDT and YNNKEL (reference sequence). CDR3 coding DNA: TGTGCCAGCAGCCGGACTATGAGGACTAGCGGTTCTAACAATGAGCAGTTCTTC. Its protein product is CASSRTMRTSGSNNEQFF.

The table lists this clonotype with a few counts. This sequence joins TRBV7-9 and TRBJ2-6; D remains ambiguous. Between the trimmed V and J ends, which lost 1 base and 0 bases, there was a span of 7 bases. The CDR3 consists of 16 residues. Germline V gene lookup returns CDR1 SEHNR and CDR2 FQNEAQ (reference sequence). CDR3 sequence reads: CASSLEASSGANVLTF. The CDR3 DNA is TGTGCCAGCAGCTTAGAGGCCAGCTCTGGGGCCAACGTCCTGACTTTC.

The V call is TRBV6-5, the J call TRBJ1-6, with 7 bases identical to TRBD1. V gave up 7 bases and J gave up 10 bases; unmatched junction bases: 7. Germline assignment: CDR1 MNHEY and CDR2 SVGAGI. This CDR3 spans 13 amino acids. The CDR3 nucleotides are TGTGCCAGCAAAGACAGGGCTCGATCACCCCTCCACTTT. Translation: CASKDRARSPLHF.

The chain couples TRBV12-5 to TRBJ2-7; the D gene is possibly TRBD2 (7 bases). This CDR3 contains 15 residues. Germline V gene lookup returns CDR1 LGHNT and CDR2 FRNRAP. The V gene lost 5 bases and the J gene lost 7 bases, with 21 bases spanning the gap. CDR3 region: CASGGGGGWVNEQYF. The CDR3 DNA reads as TGTGCTAGTGGTGGGGGCGGGGGCTGGGTCAATGAGCAGTACTTC.